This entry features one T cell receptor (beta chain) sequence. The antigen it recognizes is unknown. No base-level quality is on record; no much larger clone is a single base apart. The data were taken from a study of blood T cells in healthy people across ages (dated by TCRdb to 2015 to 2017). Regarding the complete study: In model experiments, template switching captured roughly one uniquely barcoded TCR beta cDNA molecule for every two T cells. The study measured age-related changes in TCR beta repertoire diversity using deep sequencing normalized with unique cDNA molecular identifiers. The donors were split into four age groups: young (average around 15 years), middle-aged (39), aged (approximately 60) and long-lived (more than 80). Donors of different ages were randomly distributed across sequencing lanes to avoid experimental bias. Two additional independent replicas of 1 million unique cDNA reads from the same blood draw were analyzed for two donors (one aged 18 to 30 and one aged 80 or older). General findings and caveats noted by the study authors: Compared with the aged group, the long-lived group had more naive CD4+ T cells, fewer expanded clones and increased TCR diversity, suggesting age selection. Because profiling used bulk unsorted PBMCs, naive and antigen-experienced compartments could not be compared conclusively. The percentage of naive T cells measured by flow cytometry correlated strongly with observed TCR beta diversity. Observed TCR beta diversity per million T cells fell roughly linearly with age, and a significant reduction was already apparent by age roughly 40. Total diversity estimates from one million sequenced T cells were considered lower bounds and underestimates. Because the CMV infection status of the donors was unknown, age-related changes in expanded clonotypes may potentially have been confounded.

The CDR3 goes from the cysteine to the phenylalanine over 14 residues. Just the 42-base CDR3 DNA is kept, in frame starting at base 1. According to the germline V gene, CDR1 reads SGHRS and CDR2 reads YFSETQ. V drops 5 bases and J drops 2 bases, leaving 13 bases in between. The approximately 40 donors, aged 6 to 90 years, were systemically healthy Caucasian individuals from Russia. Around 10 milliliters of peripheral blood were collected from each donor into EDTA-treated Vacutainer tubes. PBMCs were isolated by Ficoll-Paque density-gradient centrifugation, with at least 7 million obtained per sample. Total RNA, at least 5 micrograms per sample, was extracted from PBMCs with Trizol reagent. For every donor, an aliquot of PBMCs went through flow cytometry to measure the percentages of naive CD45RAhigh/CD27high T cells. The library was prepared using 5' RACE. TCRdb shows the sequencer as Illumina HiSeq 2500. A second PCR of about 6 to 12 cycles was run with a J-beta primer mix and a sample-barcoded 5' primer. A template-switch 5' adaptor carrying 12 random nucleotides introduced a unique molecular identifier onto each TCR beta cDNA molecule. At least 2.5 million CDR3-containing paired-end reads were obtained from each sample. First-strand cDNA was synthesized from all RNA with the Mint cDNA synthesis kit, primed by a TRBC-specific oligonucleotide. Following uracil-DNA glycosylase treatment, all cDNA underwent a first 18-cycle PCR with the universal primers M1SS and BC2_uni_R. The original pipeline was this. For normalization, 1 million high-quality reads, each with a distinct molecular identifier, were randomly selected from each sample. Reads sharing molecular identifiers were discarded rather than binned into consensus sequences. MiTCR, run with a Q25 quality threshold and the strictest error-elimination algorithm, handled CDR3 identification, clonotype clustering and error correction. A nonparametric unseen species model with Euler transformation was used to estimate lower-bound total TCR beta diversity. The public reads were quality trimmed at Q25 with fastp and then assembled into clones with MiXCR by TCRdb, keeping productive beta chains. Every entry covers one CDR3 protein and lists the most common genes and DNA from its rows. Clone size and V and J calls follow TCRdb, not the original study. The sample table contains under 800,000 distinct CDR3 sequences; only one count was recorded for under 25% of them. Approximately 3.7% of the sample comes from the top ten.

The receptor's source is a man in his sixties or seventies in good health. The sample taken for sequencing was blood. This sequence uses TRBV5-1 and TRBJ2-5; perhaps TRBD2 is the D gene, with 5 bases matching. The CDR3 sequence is CASSRRSGQETQYF. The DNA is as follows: TGCGCCAGCAGTCGACGGTCGGGGCAAGAGACCCAGTACTTC.